The 32 T cell receptor beta chains reported below all come from one sample, sequenced in a study of blood T cell repertoires in COVID-19. Measured with immunoSEQ multiplex PCR; TCRdb has only the in-frame clones, and not every one. The data contain 220,000 or so clones, approximately 85% of them singletons. Sequenced input: peripheral blood. The receptors originated from a man aged 50 to 60 who had recovered from COVID-19.

The V call is TRBV14, the J call TRBJ2-1; 8 nucleotides match TRBD2. Germline assignment: CDR1 SGHDN and CDR2 FVKESK. The J segment lost 3 bases and the V segment lost 5 bases, leaving 3 bases of the junction unmatched. This CDR3 has 14 residues. CDR3 region: CASSELADYNEQFF. The CDR3 nucleotides read TGTGCCAGCAGCGAACTAGCGGACTACAATGAGCAGTTCTTC. The whole variable domain, remainder taken from reference TRBV14 and TRBJ2-1, is EAGVTQFPSHSVIEKGQTVTLRCDPISGHDNLYWYRRVMGKEIKFLLHFVKESKQDESGMPNNRFLAERTGGTYSTLKVQPAELEDSGVYFCASSELADYNEQFFGPGTRLTVL.

CDR3 in amino acids: CATSEVGSLGNEQFF. CDR3 in DNA: TGTGCCACCAGTGAGGTCGGGAGCTTAGGGAATGAGCAGTTCTTC. This chain links TRBV24-1 with TRBJ2-1, with a tentative D call TRBD2 (6 bases). The CDR3 extends over 15 amino acids. Germline V lookup: CDR1 KGHDR, CDR2 SFDVKD. V dropped 4 bases and J dropped 7 bases, with 16 bases sitting between them.

Only one count was recorded for this clone. The rearrangement links TRBV27 to TRBJ2-6, with TRBD1 matching 8 bases. The germline gives CDR1 MNHEY, CDR2 SMNVEV (reference sequence). The ends lost 9 bases at V and 5 bases at J; junction bases unmatched: 21. The CDR3 has 19 amino acids. The DNA for the CDR3 is TGTGCCAGTTACGGCTCGGCAGGGGGCTCGCTCTTGAGGGCCAACGTCCTGACTTTC. Translating it yields CASYGSAGGSLLRANVLTF.

The V gene is TRBV27, the J gene TRBJ1-2, with 11 bases lining up with TRBD1. The CDR3 length is 15 residues. CDR1 is MNHEY, CDR2 SMNVEV, per germline (reference sequence). Trimming at V came to 9 bases and at J to 3 bases, leaving 9 bases not matched to a gene. As DNA, the CDR3 is TGTGCCAGTAAAAACCCGGGACAGGGGGACTATGGCTACACCTTC. Its protein is CASKNPGQGDYGYTF.

The gene calls are TRBV10-3 and TRBJ1-2; 7 bases map to TRBD1. The V gene end was trimmed by 7 bases and the J gene end by 0 bases; junction bases not matched to a gene: 8. CDR1 ENHRY and CDR2 SYGVKD come from the germline V gene. This CDR3 is built from 15 residues. This CDR3 reads CAIKIQGPSNYGYTF. CDR3 nucleotide sequence: TGTGCCATCAAGATACAGGGGCCTTCTAACTATGGCTACACCTTC.

This chain joins TRBV5-4 and TRBJ2-1; D perhaps matches TRBD2 (5 bases). Germline lookup yields CDR1 SGHNT and CDR2 YYREEE (reference sequence). The germline V and J ends were trimmed by 4 bases and 9 bases, with 20 bases remaining between them. The CDR3 loop spans 15 amino acids. The CDR3 loop is CASSRNRDEVSEQFF. CDR3 nucleotide sequence: TGTGCCAGCAGCCGCAACCGGGATGAAGTTAGTGAGCAGTTCTTC.

Written as DNA, the CDR3 is TGTGCCACCAGCAAAGACCGGTCGGGGGAGCAGTACTTC. Amino acids: CATSKDRSGEQYF. The chain has TRBV15 and TRBJ2-7; D is perhaps TRBD2 (5 bases). Trimming shortened V by 4 bases and J by 7 bases, and 14 bases separated the two germline ends. CDR3 length equals 13 residues. The germline V gene encodes CDR1 LNHNV and CDR2 YYDKDF (reference sequence). Together with reference TRBV15 and TRBJ2-7, the CDR3 gives the full variable domain: DAMVIQNPRYQVTQFGKPVTLSCSQTLNHNVMYWYQQKSSQAPKLLFHYYDKDFNNEADTPDNFQSRRPNTSFCFLDIRSPGLGDTAMYLCATSKDRSGEQYFGPGTRLTVT.

This clone was observed once. This chain joins TRBV10-3 and TRBJ2-2, with 9 bases aligning to TRBD1. The V and J ends lost 2 bases and 3 bases, in that order; junction bases with no gene match: 1. The germline gives CDR1 ENHRY, CDR2 SYGVKD. This CDR3 region has 15 residues. The CDR3 DNA is TGTGCCATCAGTGAGAGGGACAGGGACACCGGGGAGCTGTTTTTT. Its protein is CAISERDRDTGELFF.

This chain links TRBV27 with TRBJ2-7; perhaps TRBD1 as D (6 bases). This CDR3 is built from 12 residues. Germline V gene data show CDR1 as MNHEY and CDR2 as SMNVEV (reference sequence). Trimming took 6 bases from V and 5 from J, leaving 11 bases between them. CDR3 nucleotide sequence: TGTGCCAGCAGCCCACAGGGAGACGAGCAGTACTTC. As protein: CASSPQGDEQYF.

J is TRBJ2-1 and V is TRBV7-7; 16 bases align to TRBD2. Germline loops: CDR1 SSHAT, CDR2 FNYEAQ (reference sequence). The CDR3 runs to 16 residues. V was clipped by 4 bases and J by 9 bases; unmatched bases: 6. CDR3 in DNA: TGTGCCAGCAGCTCGGGACTAGCGGGAGGGATCGGTGAGCAGTTCTTC. Translation gives CASSSGLAGGIGEQFF.

The chain's CDR3 is CASSLFPGTGNTEAFF. The CDR3 DNA follows: TGTGCCAGCAGTTTGTTTCCCGGGACAGGGAACACTGAAGCTTTCTTT. The chain has TRBV27 and TRBJ1-1, with 8 bases lining up with TRBD1. The CDR3 loop spans 16 amino acids. The V gene's germline CDR1 is MNHEY and CDR2 SMNVEV (reference sequence). With 3 bases clipped from V and 1 base from J, the junction kept 7 bases outside the gene matches.

This sequence joins TRBV19 and TRBJ2-5; D call uncertain. This CDR3 comprises 12 residues. The V end lost 0 bases, the J end lost 6 bases, and 5 bases lay between the germline ends. Germline lookup yields CDR1 LNHDA and CDR2 SQIVND (reference sequence). The CDR3 DNA follows: TGTGCCAGTAGTATAGATCAGAAGACCCAGTACTTC. This encodes CASSIDQKTQYF. Drawing the rest from reference TRBV19 and TRBJ2-5, the complete variable domain is DGGITQSPKYLFRKEGQNVTLSCEQNLNHDAMYWYRQDPGQGLRLIYYSQIVNDFQKGDIAEGYSVSREKKESFPLTVTSAQKNPTAFYLCASSIDQKTQYFGPGTRLLVL.

The chain joins TRBV5-5 to TRBJ2-5; a possible D gene is TRBD1 (6 bases). With 4 bases removed from V and 0 bases from J, the gap between germline ends came to 10 bases. This CDR3 region has 14 residues. CDR1 and CDR2 (germline): SGHKS, YYEKEE (reference sequence). The CDR3 DNA follows: TGTGCCAGCAGCCCGACAGGTCACCAAGAGACCCAGTACTTC. It yields the protein CASSPTGHQETQYF.

This chain links TRBV10-1 with TRBJ1-1, with D possibly matching TRBD1 (6 bases). This CDR3 is built from 14 residues. Trimming stripped 7 bases from V and 1 base from J, with 13 bases between. CDR1 is WNHNN, CDR2 SYGVQD, per germline (reference sequence). CDR3 bases: TGCGCCAGCAATCCAGGGGTTGGGAACACTGAAGCTTTCTTT. Its protein product is CASNPGVGNTEAFF.

The chain links TRBV30 to TRBJ1-2, with TRBD1 matching 8 bases. CDR3 length equals 16 residues. V lost 0 bases to trimming and J lost 5 bases; unmatched junction nucleotides: 11. CDR1 GTSNPN and CDR2 SVGIG come from the germline V gene (reference sequence). Written as DNA, the CDR3 is TGTGCCTGGAGTGTTCCTCCCCGGGACAGGAATTATGGCTACACCTTC. Translating gives CAWSVPPRDRNYGYTF.

The chain links TRBV7-6 to TRBJ2-5; 8 bases align to TRBD2. Trimming removed 2 bases from V and 4 bases from J; junction bases left unmatched: 15. This CDR3 is built from 18 residues. Germline V gene data show CDR1 as SGHVS and CDR2 as FNYEAQ. The CDR3 DNA is TGTGCCAGCAGCTTATCTTTAGGCGGGAGGCTATGGATAGAGACCCAGTACTTC. Its translation is CASSLSLGGRLWIETQYF. The full variable domain, with the rest looked up from reference TRBV7-6 and TRBJ2-5, is GAGVSQSPRYKVTKRGQDVALRCDPISGHVSLYWYRQALGQGPEFLTYFNYEAQQDKSGLPNDRFSAERPEGSISTLTIQRTEQRDSAMYRCASSLSLGGRLWIETQYFGPGTRLLVL.

J is TRBJ1-5 and V is TRBV27, with D unclear. V gave up 3 bases and J gave up 1 base, with 10 bases separating them. CDR1 and CDR2 from the germline V gene are MNHEY and SMNVEV (reference sequence). There are 15 residues in the CDR3. CDR3 coding DNA: TGTGCCAGCAGTTTTTCCGGGAGAAGCAATCAGCCCCAGCATTTT. It translates to CASSFSGRSNQPQHF.

The chain employs TRBV27 and TRBJ2-4, with 8 bases fitting TRBD2. Per germline, CDR1 MNHEY and CDR2 SMNVEV (reference sequence). The CDR3 is made up of 16 amino acids. V lost 3 bases, J lost 6 bases, and 10 bases stayed unmatched. DNA of the CDR3: TGTGCCAGCAGTTTCGCTAGAGCGGGAGCAGTAAACATTCAGTACTTC. Protein: CASSFARAGAVNIQYF.

The chain joins TRBV19 to TRBJ2-1, with D possibly being TRBD2 (6 bases). V shed 3 bases and J shed 5 bases, with 17 bases lying between them. There are 16 residues in the CDR3. Germline assignment: CDR1 LNHDA and CDR2 SQIVND (reference sequence). CDR3 DNA sequence: TGTGCCAGTAGTATGGGCATGGGGACTGGGCACAATGAGCAGTTCTTC. Residues: CASSMGMGTGHNEQFF.

The chain joins TRBV15 to TRBJ1-2; 7 bases are shared with TRBD1. V lost 0 bases to trimming and J lost 5 bases; unmatched junction nucleotides: 9. The length of the CDR3 is 16 residues. CDR1 and CDR2 from the germline V gene are LNHNV and YYDKDF (reference sequence). DNA for the CDR3: TGTGCCACCAGCAGAGACCGAACAGGGGAGATATATGGCTACACCTTC. This gives the protein CATSRDRTGEIYGYTF.

CDR3 sequence reads: CASAGLAGEASTDTQYF. CDR3 coding DNA: TGTGCCAGCGCCGGACTAGCGGGGGAAGCTAGCACAGATACGCAGTATTTT. The V and J genes are TRBV27 and TRBJ2-3; 13 nucleotides line up with TRBD2. There are 17 residues in the CDR3. Germline V lookup: CDR1 MNHEY, CDR2 SMNVEV (reference sequence). The ends lost 8 bases at V and 0 bases at J; junction bases unmatched: 8.

This chain connects TRBV5-4 to TRBJ1-6, with 10 bases identical to TRBD1. This CDR3 is built from 17 residues. J was trimmed by 10 bases and V by 4 bases; bases with no gene match: 14. Germline CDR1 and CDR2: SGHNT and YYREEE (reference sequence). The CDR3 coding sequence is TGTGCCAGCAGCGACTATCGACAGGGGGCGCTCGGATCACCCCTCCACTTT. Translation: CASSDYRQGALGSPLHF.

This chain joins TRBV10-3 and TRBJ2-7; 8 bases are a match to TRBD1. Germline loops: CDR1 ENHRY, CDR2 SYGVKD. V lost 4 bases, J lost 2 bases, and 4 bases stayed unmatched. This CDR3 contains 14 residues. The CDR3 nucleotides are TGTGCCATCAGTGGGACAGGGCAACCCTACGAGCAGTACTTC. Its protein is CAISGTGQPYEQYF.

The genes are TRBV27 and TRBJ2-4; 11 bases match TRBD2. The CDR3 sequence is 14 residues long. Per germline, CDR1 MNHEY and CDR2 SMNVEV (reference sequence). V lost 4 bases to trimming and J lost 5 bases; unmatched junction nucleotides: 1. CDR3 nucleotides: TGTGCCAGCAGTTCGGGACTAGCGGAAAACATTCAGTACTTC. Its protein is CASSSGLAENIQYF.

This clone was observed a few times. The chain has TRBV11-2 and TRBJ1-6; D remains ambiguous. The CDR3 extends over 15 amino acids. Germline assignment: CDR1 SGHAT and CDR2 FQNNGV. V was trimmed by 1 base and J by 7 bases, leaving 11 bases between them. The CDR3 DNA reads as TGTGCCAGCAGCTTAGTAGTCAGGATGAATTCACCCCTCCACTTT. Amino acids: CASSLVVRMNSPLHF.

CDR3 nucleotides: TGTGCCAGCAGACTAGTTCTCGATGAGCAGTTCTTC. Residues: CASRLVLDEQFF. The chain joins TRBV6-5 to TRBJ2-1; D perhaps matches TRBD2 (5 bases). V lost 6 bases to trimming and J lost 8 bases, with 11 bases between them. The CDR3 is 12 amino acids. The V gene's germline CDR1 is MNHEY and CDR2 SVGAGI.

V is TRBV9 and J is TRBJ2-7; 9 bases are a match to TRBD1. The CDR3 length is 14 residues. The trim removed 3 bases at V and 5 bases at J, leaving 6 bases unmatched. Germline V gene data show CDR1 as SGDLS and CDR2 as YYNGEE. Written as DNA, the CDR3 is TGTGCCAGCAGCGCGGGCTGGACAGGGGACGAGCAGTACTTC. Amino acid sequence: CASSAGWTGDEQYF. Using reference TRBV9 and TRBJ2-7 for the parts outside the CDR3, the full variable domain is DSGVTQTPKHLITATGQRVTLRCSPRSGDLSVYWYQQSLDQGLQFLIQYYNGEERAKGNILERFSAQQFPDLHSELNLSSLELGDSALYFCASSAGWTGDEQYFGPGTRLTVT.

V gene TRBV13 combines with J gene TRBJ2-7; the match to TRBD2 covers 13 bases. The CDR3 runs 19 residues. Per the germline V gene, CDR1 is PRHDT and CDR2 is FYEKMQ (reference sequence). Trimming cost V 4 bases and J 6 bases; bases outside gene matches: 18. CDR3 in DNA: TGTGCCAGCAGCTCCTATTACGCGGGACTAGCGGGAAGCCGGCGCGAGCAGTACTTC. This translates into CASSSYYAGLAGSRREQYF.

This chain uses TRBV30 with TRBJ1-5; TRBD1 matches 8 bases. CDR1 GTSNPN and CDR2 SVGIG come from the germline V gene (reference sequence). V lost 0 bases, J lost 4 bases, and 14 bases stayed unmatched. This CDR3 has 18 residues. CDR3 nucleotide sequence: TGTGCCTGGAGTGTACAAATGGGGACAGGTTTGGGGAATCAGCCCCAGCATTTT. Residues: CAWSVQMGTGLGNQPQHF. The variable domain in full, with the rest retrieved from reference TRBV30 and TRBJ1-5, is SQTIHQWPATLVQPVGSPLSLECTVEGTSNPNLYWYRQAAGRGLQLLFYSVGIGQISSEVPQNLSASRPQDRQFILSSKKLLLSDSGFYLCAWSVQMGTGLGNQPQHFGDGTRLSIL.

This chain connects TRBV7-2 to TRBJ2-1; 9 bases fit TRBD1. Germline V gives CDR1 SGHTA, CDR2 FQGNSA. There are 15 residues in the CDR3. The trim removed 4 bases at V and 9 bases at J, leaving 10 bases unmatched. The CDR3 reads CASSSQGALGGEQFF. The CDR3 DNA is TGTGCCAGCAGCTCACAGGGGGCGCTCGGGGGTGAGCAGTTCTTC.

The CDR3 sequence: CASSSLGTGAVEKLFF. As DNA, the CDR3 is TGTGCCAGCAGTTCCCTCGGGACAGGGGCTGTTGAAAAACTGTTTTTT. The V call is TRBV6-6, the J call TRBJ1-4; 10 nucleotides align to TRBD1. Unmatched junction bases numbered 9, after V lost 4 bases and J lost 7 bases. The CDR3 is made up of 16 amino acids. Germline loops: CDR1 MNHNY, CDR2 SVGAGI (reference sequence).

V is TRBV6-5 and J is TRBJ1-2; 7 bases are shared with TRBD1. The CDR3 runs 13 residues. The V gene end was trimmed by 7 bases and the J gene end by 5 bases; junction bases not matched to a gene: 7. CDR1 MNHEY and CDR2 SVGAGI come from the germline V gene. This chain's CDR3 is CASTRTGEYGYTF. The CDR3 bases are TGTGCCAGCACCCGAACAGGGGAGTATGGCTACACCTTC.